This entry lists 32 T cell receptor beta chains sequenced from one sample in a study of HIV-infected patients and healthy controls. TCRdb reanalysed the 5' RACE reads using MiXCR and keeps one entry per CDR3 protein. This sample yields tens of thousands of distinct CDR3 sequences, of which 15% to 20% are seen a single time; more than 1.3% belongs to the top ten. Sequenced material: CD4+ T cells from blood. Receptors originate from a human donor in good health.

This clonotype has a count of ten or more. V gene TRBV28 combines with J gene TRBJ2-6; weak D call: TRBD1 (6 bases). Germline CDR1 is MDHEN and CDR2 is SYDVKM. V was pared by 8 bases and J by 1 base, with 12 bases between. The CDR3 has 15 residues. The CDR3: CASGRDRSGANVLTF. The DNA for the CDR3 is TGTGCCAGCGGTAGAGACAGGTCTGGGGCCAACGTCCTGACTTTC.

The chain links TRBV25-1 to TRBJ1-5, with 9 positions matching TRBD1. The germline gives CDR1 MGHDK, CDR2 SYGVNS. This CDR3 spans 13 amino acids. V was clipped by 4 bases and J by 8 bases; unmatched bases: 3. The CDR3 is CASSADRGEPQHF. CDR3 sequence (DNA): TGTGCCAGCAGTGCGGACAGGGGAGAGCCCCAGCATTTT.

J is TRBJ1-2 and V is TRBV3-1, with D possibly TRBD1 on 6 matching bases. Germline V gives CDR1 LGHDT, CDR2 YNNKEL (reference sequence). The CDR3 extends over 11 amino acids. Trimming pared 9 bases from V and 7 bases from J, leaving 12 bases between. CDR3 DNA sequence: TGTGCCAGTTCTTGGACAGCTGGCTACACCTTC. Translation gives CASSWTAGYTF.

The chain couples TRBV6-6 to TRBJ2-2; 9 bases are shared with TRBD1. The CDR3 is made up of 16 amino acids. The V gene end was trimmed by 4 bases and the J gene end by 1 base; junction bases not matched to a gene: 4. Germline CDR1 MNHNY, CDR2 SVGAGI (reference sequence). The CDR3 sequence is CASSSQGAWNTGELFF. CDR3 sequence (DNA): TGTGCCAGCAGTTCACAGGGGGCTTGGAACACCGGGGAGCTGTTTTTT.

This rearrangement joins TRBV3-1 to TRBJ2-7, with D unclear. Germline V gives CDR1 LGHDT, CDR2 YNNKEL (reference sequence). The length of the CDR3 is 15 residues. With 1 base removed from V and 3 bases from J, the gap between germline ends came to 13 bases. The CDR3 is CASSQVGAKIYEQYF. The CDR3 nucleotides are TGTGCCAGCAGCCAAGTCGGCGCTAAAATCTACGAGCAGTACTTC.

This clonotype was counted only a few times. The rearrangement uses TRBV19 and TRBJ2-1; 12 bases align to TRBD2. Germline V gene lookup returns CDR1 LNHDA and CDR2 SQIVND (reference sequence). J gave up 10 bases and V 10 bases, and 11 bases lay outside the gene matches. The CDR3 covers 14 residues. CDR3 loop: CATFSLLAGGEQFF. The CDR3 DNA reads TGTGCCACCTTCTCCCTACTAGCGGGAGGAGAGCAGTTCTTC.

The chain employs TRBV3-1 and TRBJ1-1; no firm D call. The CDR3 length is 15 residues. The V end lost 1 base, the J end lost 4 bases, and 13 bases lay between the germline ends. The V gene's germline CDR1 is LGHDT and CDR2 YNNKEL (reference sequence). The DNA of the CDR3 is TGTGCCAGCAGCCAAGGGCCCACTAGAGGCACTGAAGCTTTCTTT. Amino acid sequence: CASSQGPTRGTEAFF.

This clonotype showed up many times. The chain carries TRBV12-3 or TRBV12-4 and TRBJ1-2; 7 nucleotides agree with TRBD1. This CDR3 region has 14 residues. With V trimmed by 5 bases and J by 5 bases, 8 bases remained unmatched. The CDR3 region has the DNA TGTGCCAGCAGTCCTCCGGCAGGGGGGTATGGCTACACCTTC. Its translation: CASSPPAGGYGYTF.

The chain is built from TRBV15 and TRBJ2-3; tentative D call: TRBD1 (6 bases). The V end lost 0 bases, the J end lost 2 bases, and 9 bases lay between the germline ends. This CDR3 has 15 residues. CDR1 is LNHNV and CDR2 is YYDKDF in the germline V gene (reference sequence). CDR3 nucleotide sequence: TGTGCCACCAGCAGAGACCGACAGGTCACAGATACGCAGTATTTT. It codes for CATSRDRQVTDTQYF.

This clonotype was counted at least ten times. The rearrangement uses TRBV29-1 and TRBJ2-5; TRBD2 aligns across 7 bases. With V trimmed by 2 bases and J by 5 bases, 8 bases remained unmatched. This CDR3 has 14 amino acids. CDR1 is SQVTM, CDR2 ANQGSEA, per germline. As DNA, the CDR3 is TGCAGCGTTGAACGTGGGGGGGAGTTGGAGACCCAGTACTTC. Translating it yields CSVERGGELETQYF. Using reference TRBV29-1 and TRBJ2-5 for the parts outside the CDR3, the full variable domain is SAVISQKPSRDICQRGTSLTIQCQVDSQVTMMFWYRQQPGQSLTLIATANQGSEATYESGFVIDKFPISRPNLTFSTLTVSNMSPEDSSIYLCSVERGGELETQYFGPGTRLLVL.

This clonotype was counted many times. V and J are TRBV7-3 and TRBJ2-5, with TRBD2 matching 16 bases. CDR3 length equals 16 residues. The trim removed 5 bases at V and 4 bases at J, leaving 4 bases unmatched. Germline V gene lookup returns CDR1 SGHTA and CDR2 FQGTGA. For the CDR3, the DNA is TGTGCCAGCAGCCCGGGACTAGCGGGGGGGCTAGAGACCCAGTACTTC. The encoded protein is CASSPGLAGGLETQYF.

This clonotype has ten or more counts. This chain joins TRBV29-1 and TRBJ1-1; 8 positions match TRBD1. Trimming removed 7 bases from V and 5 bases from J; junction bases left unmatched: 15. CDR1 and CDR2 from the germline V gene are SQVTM and ANQGSEA. The CDR3 is 15 residues long. The CDR3 sequence is CSAGQGVGMRTEAFF. DNA for the CDR3: TGCAGCGCCGGACAGGGTGTGGGGATGAGAACTGAAGCTTTCTTT.

V is TRBV4-1 and J is TRBJ1-5; no reliable D call. The CDR3 has 15 residues. Germline CDR1 reads MGHRA; CDR2 reads YSYEKL. The V end lost 1 base, the J end lost 3 bases, and 10 bases lay between the germline ends. DNA for the CDR3: TGCGCCAGCAGCCAAGTTTTGAAACCCAATCAGCCCCAGCATTTT. Translation: CASSQVLKPNQPQHF.

The chain employs TRBV10-3 and TRBJ2-7; the match to TRBD2 covers 9 bases. With V trimmed by 10 bases and J by 3 bases, 10 bases remained unmatched. Per the germline V gene, CDR1 is ENHRY and CDR2 is SYGVKD. The CDR3 consists of 14 residues. The CDR3 DNA reads as TGTGCCACAAATCCCGGGACTAGCCGCTACGAGCAGTACTTC. It codes for CATNPGTSRYEQYF.

This sequence joins TRBV4-2 and TRBJ2-3; D uncertain. The V gene's germline CDR1 is LGHNA and CDR2 YNFKEQ. This CDR3 comprises 14 residues. V was pared by 4 bases and J by 2 bases, with 10 bases between. CDR3 nucleotides: TGTGCCAGCAGCCGCGGAGTCGTCACAGATACGCAGTATTTT. Translation: CASSRGVVTDTQYF.

This clonotype has a handful of counts. The chain has TRBV19 and TRBJ2-1, with 10 bases matching TRBD2. This CDR3 is built from 15 residues. Germline values: CDR1 LNHDA, CDR2 SQIVND (reference sequence). Losses at the gene ends were 3 bases for V and 7 bases for J; bases not matched to a gene: 6. CDR3 sequence: CASSIAAGGQNEQFF. Here the CDR3 DNA reads TGTGCCAGTAGTATTGCAGCGGGGGGGCAAAATGAGCAGTTCTTC.

This clonotype occurred many times. This chain uses TRBV6-1 with TRBJ2-4, with 7 bases that match TRBD2. J was trimmed by 0 bases and V by 3 bases; bases with no gene match: 11. CDR1 is MNHNS, CDR2 SASEGT, per germline. The CDR3 runs 18 residues. The CDR3 nucleotides read TGTGCCAGCAGTGAGAGGTTTAGCGGGCCTATAGCCAAAAACATTCAGTACTTC. It codes for CASSERFSGPIAKNIQYF.

The V and J genes are TRBV24-1 and TRBJ2-5; a possible D gene is TRBD1 (6 bases). The V gene's germline CDR1 is KGHDR and CDR2 SFDVKD. V lost 1 base and J lost 5, with 13 bases in between. The CDR3 is 15 residues long. CDR3 nucleotide sequence: TGTGCCACCAGTGATTTCGGGGACAAATCGGAGACCCAGTACTTC. Translated, it gives CATSDFGDKSETQYF.

The chain uses TRBV7-9 and TRBJ2-7; weak D call: TRBD1 (6 bases). Trimming left V 5 bases short and J 1 base short, with 18 bases between. The CDR3 contains 16 residues. The germline V gene has CDR1 SEHNR and CDR2 FQNEAQ (reference sequence). The CDR3 sequence is CASSQGWGLHSYEQYF. The CDR3 bases are TGTGCCAGCAGCCAGGGCTGGGGGCTCCATTCCTACGAGCAGTACTTC.

The chain links TRBV3-1 to TRBJ2-1; D is unresolved. This CDR3 spans 15 amino acids. The V and J ends lost 1 base and 10 bases respectively, with 17 bases between them. CDR1 is LGHDT, CDR2 YNNKEL, per germline (reference sequence). The CDR3 reads CASSQGDGPGREQFF. The CDR3 DNA sequence: TGTGCCAGCAGCCAAGGAGACGGGCCTGGTCGGGAGCAGTTCTTC.

This clonotype was seen once. The J gene is TRBJ2-7, the V gene TRBV20-1, with D possibly being TRBD1 (6 bases). Trimming took off 0 bases at V and 9 bases at J, with 15 bases between the two ends. The CDR3 runs to 13 residues. Germline CDR1 is DFQATT and CDR2 is SNEGSKA (reference sequence). The CDR3 loop is CSARDPPGTRQYF. CDR3 DNA sequence: TGCAGTGCTAGAGACCCGCCCGGGACACGGCAGTACTTC.

This clonotype was recorded at least ten times. The gene calls are TRBV2 and TRBJ2-7; the D gene is possibly TRBD2 (5 bases). V was pared by 6 bases and J by 2 bases, with 8 bases between. Germline values: CDR1 SNHLY, CDR2 FYNNEI. The CDR3 runs 12 residues. The CDR3 region is CASREETYEQYF. CDR3 nucleotides: TGTGCCAGCAGGGAGGAAACCTACGAGCAGTACTTC.

In this sample, this clonotype turned up a few times. The J gene is TRBJ2-3, the V gene TRBV5-4, with TRBD2 identical over 10 bases. In germline, CDR1 is SGHNT, CDR2 YYREEE (reference sequence). J lost 0 bases, V lost 4 bases, and 2 bases had no gene match. The CDR3 is 15 amino acids. CDR3 in DNA: TGTGCCAGCAGCGCGACTAGCGGGAGCACAGATACGCAGTATTTT. Protein product: CASSATSGSTDTQYF.

The J gene is TRBJ2-1, the V gene TRBV7-9; maybe TRBD2 (5 bases). Germline values: CDR1 SEHNR, CDR2 FQNEAQ (reference sequence). The CDR3 totals 13 residues. The V gene lost 1 base and the J gene lost 7 bases, with 8 bases spanning the gap. CDR3 nucleotides: TGTGCCAGCAGCTTAGGAGGGTGGAATGAGCAGTTCTTC. Protein sequence: CASSLGGWNEQFF.

The rearrangement joins TRBV20-1 to TRBJ1-6; D is undetermined. The CDR3 is 13 residues long. Germline CDR1 reads DFQATT; CDR2 reads SNEGSKA (reference sequence). The V end lost 2 bases, the J end lost 6 bases, and 8 bases lay between the germline ends. CDR3 residues: CSARREFNSPLHF. The CDR3 nucleotides are TGCAGTGCTAGACGGGAGTTTAATTCACCCCTCCACTTT.

The V gene is TRBV20-1, the J gene TRBJ1-6, with D perhaps matching TRBD1 (5 bases). Germline V lookup: CDR1 DFQATT, CDR2 SNEGSKA (reference sequence). With 4 bases removed from V and 7 bases from J, the gap between germline ends came to 20 bases. The CDR3 consists of 16 residues. The CDR3 bases are TGCAGTGCTACCCTCCGGCAGGGACTGCAGAATTCACCCCTCCACTTT. It yields the protein CSATLRQGLQNSPLHF.

This clonotype was found many times. J is TRBJ1-2 and V is TRBV18; a possible D gene is TRBD1 (5 bases). V lost 6 bases and J 11 bases, leaving 13 bases between the germline ends. Germline values: CDR1 KGHSH, CDR2 LQKENI. This CDR3 has 11 residues. This CDR3 reads CASSHGDGYTF. The DNA for the CDR3 is TGTGCCAGCTCGCACGGGGACGGATACACCTTC.

This clonotype has more than one count but fewer than ten. The chain carries TRBV6-5 and TRBJ1-2; no clear D. From germline, CDR1 is MNHEY and CDR2 SVGAGI. Trimming stripped 4 bases from V and 4 bases from J, with 4 bases between. The CDR3 is 11 amino acids. CDR3 region: CASSSSYGYTF. In DNA form, the CDR3 reads TGTGCCAGCAGTTCCAGCTATGGCTACACCTTC.

This clonotype was detected many times. The rearrangement links TRBV20-1 to TRBJ1-1; no reliable D call. Germline CDR1 reads DFQATT; CDR2 reads SNEGSKA (reference sequence). The V end lost 3 bases, the J end lost 0 bases, and 8 bases lay between the germline ends. The CDR3 has 13 amino acids. CDR3 residues: CSASGGVNTEAFF. The DNA of the CDR3 is TGCAGTGCTAGTGGCGGAGTGAACACTGAAGCTTTCTTT.

This clonotype was observed many times. The chain links TRBV12-3 or TRBV12-4 to TRBJ2-4; no definite D call. The CDR3 length is 15 residues. V was shortened by 1 base and J by 9 bases, with 16 bases between the two germline ends. The CDR3 region has the DNA TGTGCCAGCAGTTTAGGGTCCATCCTGGGAACCATTCAGTACTTC. It encodes CASSLGSILGTIQYF.

This clonotype showed up many times. The chain carries TRBV7-2 and TRBJ1-1; D gene uncertain. V gave up 5 bases and J gave up 4 bases, with 11 bases separating them. CDR1 is SGHTA and CDR2 is FQGNSA in the germline V gene. This CDR3 spans 13 amino acids. The CDR3 nucleotides read TGTGCCAGCAGCCCTTACGTCTCCACTGAAGCTTTCTTT. The encoded protein is CASSPYVSTEAFF.

The chain has TRBV5-6 and TRBJ2-7; 7 bases are shared with TRBD2. CDR1 is SGHDT, CDR2 YYEEEE, per germline. CDR3 length: 16 residues. V lost 4 bases to trimming and J lost 3 bases; unmatched junction nucleotides: 13. CDR3 sequence reads: CASSGRLAALLYEQYF. The CDR3 DNA sequence: TGTGCCAGCAGCGGACGACTAGCCGCCCTCCTCTACGAGCAGTACTTC.